Below, 15 T cell receptor beta chains from the same sample are listed, as sequenced in a study of T cells in Graves' hyperthyroidism and ophthalmopathy. The source material, RNA transcripts, was used to amplify TCR beta CDR3 regions. The TCR CDR3 first-round RT-PCR relied on the HTBI primer set. One entry per CDR3 protein results from TCRdb running MiXCR on the multiplex PCR reads. The sample has approximately 400,000 distinct CDR3 sequences, 15% to 19% seen once. Sequencing used blood. These receptors came from a woman aged 18-30 years with Graves' hyperthyroidism that later progressed to Graves' ophthalmopathy.

The CDR3 region is CASSRRTGKTDTQYF. The CDR3 nucleotides read TGTGCCAGCAGCCGGAGAACGGGGAAAACAGATACGCAGTATTTT. The chain carries TRBV6-1 and TRBJ2-3, with D possibly TRBD2 on 5 matching bases. Trimming took 6 bases from V and 3 from J, leaving 16 bases between them. Germline V gives CDR1 MNHNS, CDR2 SASEGT. This CDR3 is 15 amino acids long.

The chain combines TRBV13 with TRBJ2-5; TRBD1 aligns across 9 bases. Per the germline V gene, CDR1 is PRHDT and CDR2 is FYEKMQ (reference sequence). J gave up 4 bases and V 0 bases, and 3 bases lay outside the gene matches. This CDR3 spans 15 amino acids. CDR3 coding DNA: TGTGCCAGCAGCTTAGGGCCGGGACAGGGAGAGACCCAGTACTTC. Protein product: CASSLGPGQGETQYF.

This clonotype was counted at least ten times. This rearrangement joins TRBV28 to TRBJ2-7, with 12 positions matching TRBD2. V shed 4 bases and J 6 bases; nucleotides not matched to a gene: 4. This CDR3 is 14 amino acids long. The germline V gene has CDR1 MDHEN and CDR2 SYDVKM. In DNA form, the CDR3 reads TGTGCCAGCAGTTCCCGGGGACTAGCGGGCGAGCAGTACTTC. This gives the protein CASSSRGLAGEQYF. The full variable domain, its missing parts supplied by reference TRBV28 and TRBJ2-7, is DVKVTQSSRYLVKRTGEKVFLECVQDMDHENMFWYRQDPGLGLRLIYFSYDVKMKEKGDIPEGYSVSREKKERFSLILESASTNQTSMYLCASSSRGLAGEQYFGPGTRLTVT.

This clonotype was seen many times. J is TRBJ2-2 and V is TRBV30, with 9 bases lining up with TRBD2. The CDR3 runs to 15 residues. Germline CDR1 is GTSNPN and CDR2 is SVGIG (reference sequence). V was clipped by 5 bases and J by 6 bases; unmatched bases: 10. CDR3 in amino acids: CAWGLAGLLAGELFF. DNA for the CDR3: TGTGCCTGGGGGCTAGCGGGACTCCTGGCCGGGGAGCTGTTTTTT.

The rearrangement joins TRBV12-3 or TRBV12-4 to TRBJ2-5; D uncertain. V was shortened by 2 bases and J by 2 bases, with 15 bases between the two germline ends. This CDR3 comprises 16 residues. The CDR3, as DNA: TGTGCCAGCAGTTTAAATCCGCGTCGGGCGCAAGAGACCCAGTACTTC. Its translation: CASSLNPRRAQETQYF.

The chain uses TRBV9 and TRBJ1-1; D gene unclear. Trimming left V 0 bases short and J 7 bases short, with 10 bases between. There are 13 residues in the CDR3. Germline CDR1 reads SGDLS; CDR2 reads YYNGEE. The CDR3 DNA is TGTGCCAGCAGCGTAGAAGGTTTAGATGAAGCTTTCTTT. It codes for CASSVEGLDEAFF.

This clonotype was counted only a few times. The V and J genes are TRBV4-1 and TRBJ2-7; D gene ambiguous. The CDR3 has 15 amino acids. Trimming shortened V by 0 bases and J by 0 bases, and 9 bases separated the two germline ends. CDR1 is MGHRA, CDR2 YSYEKL, per germline. The CDR3 is CASSQEAPSSYEQYF. The CDR3 DNA is TGCGCCAGCAGCCAAGAGGCCCCGAGCTCCTACGAGCAGTACTTC.

This clonotype was counted between two and nine times. As DNA, the CDR3 is TGCGCCAGCAGCCCCGCCGGGACCCTATACGAGCAGTACTTC. Amino acid sequence: CASSPAGTLYEQYF. The chain joins TRBV4-1 to TRBJ2-7; D assignment may be TRBD1 or TRBD2 (5 bases each). V was clipped by 4 bases and J by 4 bases, with 14 bases between them. CDR1 MGHRA and CDR2 YSYEKL come from the germline V gene. CDR3 length: 14 residues.

This clonotype was counted many times. The chain recombines TRBV12-3 or TRBV12-4 with TRBJ1-1; maybe TRBD1 (5 bases). V was trimmed by 5 bases and J by 8 bases, leaving 18 bases between them. The CDR3 loop spans 14 amino acids. The CDR3 bases are TGTGCCAGCAGTCCCGTTTCGGGGCGAGGGGAAGCTTTCTTT. It codes for CASSPVSGRGEAFF.

This clonotype appeared many times. This chain links TRBV7-8 with TRBJ2-1; 13 bases map to TRBD2. This CDR3 region has 20 residues. The J segment lost 6 bases and the V segment lost 4 bases, leaving 18 bases of the junction unmatched. The germline V gene has CDR1 SGHVS and CDR2 FQNEAQ. CDR3 DNA sequence: TGTGCCAGCAGCTCTCGGACTAGCGGGAGAGTCTTTCGGGGAGGCAATGAGCAGTTCTTC. This codes for CASSSRTSGRVFRGGNEQFF.

V usage is TRBV2 and J usage is TRBJ2-1, with D possibly being TRBD2 (5 bases). The CDR3 has 16 residues. Trimming removed 8 bases from V and 2 bases from J, with 19 bases in between. Germline lookup yields CDR1 SNHLY and CDR2 FYNNEI. The CDR3 nucleotides are TGTGCCAGCGGAGGTGAGGATATAAAGACCTACAATGAGCAGTTCTTC. It is translated as CASGGEDIKTYNEQFF. Combining the CDR3 with reference TRBV2 and TRBJ2-1 gives the whole variable domain EPEVTQTPSHQVTQMGQEVILRCVPISNHLYFYWYRQILGQKVEFLVSFYNNEISEKSEIFDDQFSVERPDGSNFTLKIRSTKLEDSAMYFCASGGEDIKTYNEQFFGPGTRLTVL.

In its sample, this clonotype was seen a few times. The J gene is TRBJ2-1, the V gene TRBV29-1, with 7 bases fitting TRBD1. Per germline, CDR1 SQVTM and CDR2 ANQGSEA. J was trimmed by 6 bases and V by 7 bases; bases with no gene match: 6. This CDR3 is 12 amino acids long. Here the CDR3 reads CSERDSSNEQFF. The CDR3 DNA is TGCAGCGAGAGGGACAGCTCCAATGAGCAGTTCTTC.

This chain links TRBV6-1 with TRBJ2-2, with TRBD1 matching over 8 bases. The germline V gene has CDR1 MNHNS and CDR2 SASEGT. V lost 6 bases and J lost 1; bases outside the gene matches: 7. The CDR3 is 16 residues long. Here the CDR3 reads CASRGAGTGNTGELFF. CDR3 DNA: TGTGCCAGCAGGGGAGCCGGGACAGGGAACACCGGGGAGCTGTTTTTT.

This clonotype showed up just a few times. The DNA for the CDR3 is TGTGCCAGCAGCGTGGGACAGCCCACCGGGGAGCTGTTTTTT. This encodes CASSVGQPTGELFF. The chain is built from TRBV7-9 and TRBJ2-2; 7 bases are a match to TRBD1. Germline V CDR1 and CDR2: SEHNR, FQNEAQ (reference sequence). This CDR3 region has 14 residues. Trimming cost V 5 bases and J 4 bases; bases outside gene matches: 4.

The gene calls are TRBV6-1 and TRBJ1-5; TRBD1 aligns across 9 bases. The CDR3 runs to 16 residues. Germline loops: CDR1 MNHNS, CDR2 SASEGT. J gave up 8 bases and V 7 bases, and 15 bases lay outside the gene matches. The CDR3 coding sequence is TGTGCCAGCACCATTGGGGGGACAGGGTTCCAGAAGCCCCAGCATTTT. Residues: CASTIGGTGFQKPQHF.